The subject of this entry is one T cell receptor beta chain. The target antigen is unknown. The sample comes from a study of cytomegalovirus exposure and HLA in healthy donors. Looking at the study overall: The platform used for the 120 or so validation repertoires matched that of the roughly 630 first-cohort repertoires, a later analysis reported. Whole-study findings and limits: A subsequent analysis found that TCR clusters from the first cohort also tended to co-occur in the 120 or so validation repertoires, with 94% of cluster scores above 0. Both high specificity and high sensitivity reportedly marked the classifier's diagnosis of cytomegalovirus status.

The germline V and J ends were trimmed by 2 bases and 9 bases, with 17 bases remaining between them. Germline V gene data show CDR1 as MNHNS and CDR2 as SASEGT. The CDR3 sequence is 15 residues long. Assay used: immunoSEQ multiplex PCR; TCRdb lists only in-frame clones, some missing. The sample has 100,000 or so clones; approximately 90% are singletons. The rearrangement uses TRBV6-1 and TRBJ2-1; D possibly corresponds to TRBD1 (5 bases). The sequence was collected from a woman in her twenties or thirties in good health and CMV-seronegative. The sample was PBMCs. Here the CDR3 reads CASSELTGAAFEQFF. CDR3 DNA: TGTGCCAGCAGTGAATTAACTGGGGCGGCTTTTGAGCAGTTCTTC.